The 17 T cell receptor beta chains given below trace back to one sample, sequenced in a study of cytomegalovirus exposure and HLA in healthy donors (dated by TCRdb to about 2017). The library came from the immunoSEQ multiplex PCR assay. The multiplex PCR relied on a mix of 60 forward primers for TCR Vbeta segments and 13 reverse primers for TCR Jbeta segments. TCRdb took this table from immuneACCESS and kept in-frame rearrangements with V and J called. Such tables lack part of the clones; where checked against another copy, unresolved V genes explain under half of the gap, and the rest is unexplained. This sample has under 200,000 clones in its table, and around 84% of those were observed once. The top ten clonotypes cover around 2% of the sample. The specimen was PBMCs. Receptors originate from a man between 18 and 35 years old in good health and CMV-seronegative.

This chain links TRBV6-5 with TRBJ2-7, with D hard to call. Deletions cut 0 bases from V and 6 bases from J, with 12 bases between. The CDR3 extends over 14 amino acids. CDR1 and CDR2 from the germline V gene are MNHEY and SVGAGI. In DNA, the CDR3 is TGTGCCAGCAGTTACTCGCCCGGTAGTGGCGAGCAGTACTTC. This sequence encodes CASSYSPGSGEQYF.

This CDR3 reads CASSRDSAYGYTF. The DNA of the CDR3 is TGTGCCAGCAGCCGGGACAGCGCTTATGGCTACACCTTC. The chain carries TRBV6-5 and TRBJ1-2; 7 bases match TRBD1. Germline lookup yields CDR1 MNHEY and CDR2 SVGAGI. CDR3 size: 13 residues. Losses at the gene ends were 6 bases for V and 5 bases for J; bases not matched to a gene: 6.

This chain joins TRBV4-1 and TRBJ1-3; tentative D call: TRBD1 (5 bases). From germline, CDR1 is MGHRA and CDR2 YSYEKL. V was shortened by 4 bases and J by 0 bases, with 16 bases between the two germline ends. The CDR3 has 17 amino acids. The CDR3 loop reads CASSPGRGMSSGNTIYF. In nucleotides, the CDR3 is TGCGCCAGCAGCCCCGGGCGGGGCATGAGCTCTGGAAACACCATATATTTT.

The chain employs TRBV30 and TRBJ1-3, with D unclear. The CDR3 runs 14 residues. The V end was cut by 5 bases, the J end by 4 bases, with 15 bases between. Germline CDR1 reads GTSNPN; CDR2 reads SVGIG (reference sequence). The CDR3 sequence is CAWSLWSRGNTIYF. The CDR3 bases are TGTGCCTGGTCCCTATGGTCGCGAGGAAACACCATATATTTT. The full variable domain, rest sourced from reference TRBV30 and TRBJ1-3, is SQTIHQWPATLVQPVGSPLSLECTVEGTSNPNLYWYRQAAGRGLQLLFYSVGIGQISSEVPQNLSASRPQDRQFILSSKKLLLSDSGFYLCAWSLWSRGNTIYFGEGSWLTVV.

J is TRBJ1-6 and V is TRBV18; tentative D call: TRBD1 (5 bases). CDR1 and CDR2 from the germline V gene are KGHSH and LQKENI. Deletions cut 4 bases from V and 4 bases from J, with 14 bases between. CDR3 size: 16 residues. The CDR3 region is CASSRQGQAYNSPLHF. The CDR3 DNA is TGTGCCAGCTCACGCCAAGGACAAGCTTATAATTCACCCCTCCACTTT.

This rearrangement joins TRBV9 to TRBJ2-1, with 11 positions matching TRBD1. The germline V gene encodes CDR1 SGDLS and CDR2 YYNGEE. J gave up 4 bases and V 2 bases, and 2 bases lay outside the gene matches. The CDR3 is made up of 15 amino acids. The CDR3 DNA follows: TGTGCCAGCAGCGTTGGGACAGGGGGATACAATGAGCAGTTCTTC. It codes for CASSVGTGGYNEQFF. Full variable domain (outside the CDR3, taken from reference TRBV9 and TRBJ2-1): DSGVTQTPKHLITATGQRVTLRCSPRSGDLSVYWYQQSLDQGLQFLIQYYNGEERAKGNILERFSAQQFPDLHSELNLSSLELGDSALYFCASSVGTGGYNEQFFGPGTRLTVL.

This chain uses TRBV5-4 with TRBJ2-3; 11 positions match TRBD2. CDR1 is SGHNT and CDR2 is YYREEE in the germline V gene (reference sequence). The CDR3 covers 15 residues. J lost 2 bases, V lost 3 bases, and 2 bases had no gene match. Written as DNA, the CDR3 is TGTGCCAGCAGCTGGGGACTAGCGGTCACAGATACGCAGTATTTT. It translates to CASSWGLAVTDTQYF.

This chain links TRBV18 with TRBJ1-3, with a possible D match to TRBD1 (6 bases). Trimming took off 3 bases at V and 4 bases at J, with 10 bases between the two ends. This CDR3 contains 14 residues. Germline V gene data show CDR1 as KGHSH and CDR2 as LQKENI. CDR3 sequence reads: CASSPTGRGNTIYF. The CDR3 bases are TGTGCCAGCTCACCTACAGGGCGCGGAAACACCATATATTTT.

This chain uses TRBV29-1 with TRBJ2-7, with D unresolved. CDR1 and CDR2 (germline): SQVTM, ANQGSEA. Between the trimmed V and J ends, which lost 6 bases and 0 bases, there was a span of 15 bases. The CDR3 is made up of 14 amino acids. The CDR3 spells CSVEADEPSYEQYF. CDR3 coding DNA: TGCAGCGTAGAGGCCGATGAGCCCTCCTACGAGCAGTACTTC.

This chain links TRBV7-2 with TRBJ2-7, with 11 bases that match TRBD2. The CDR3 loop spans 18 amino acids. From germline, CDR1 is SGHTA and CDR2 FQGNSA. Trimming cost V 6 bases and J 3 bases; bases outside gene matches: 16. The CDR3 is CASSLRHIAGGPIYEQYF. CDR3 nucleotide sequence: TGTGCCAGCAGTTTAAGACACATAGCGGGAGGGCCAATCTACGAGCAGTACTTC. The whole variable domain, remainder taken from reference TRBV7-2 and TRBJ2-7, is GAGVSQSPSNKVTEKGKDVELRCDPISGHTALYWYRQSLGQGLEFLIYFQGNSAPDKSGLPSDRFSAERTGGSVSTLTIQRTQQEDSAVYLCASSLRHIAGGPIYEQYFGPGTRLTVT.

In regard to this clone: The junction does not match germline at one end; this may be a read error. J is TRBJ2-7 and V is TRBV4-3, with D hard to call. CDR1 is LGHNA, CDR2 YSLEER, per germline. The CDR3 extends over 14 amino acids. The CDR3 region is CASSQDYVSSEQYF. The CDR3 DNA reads TGCGCCAGCAGCCAAGACTACGTCTCCTCCGAGCAGTACTTC.

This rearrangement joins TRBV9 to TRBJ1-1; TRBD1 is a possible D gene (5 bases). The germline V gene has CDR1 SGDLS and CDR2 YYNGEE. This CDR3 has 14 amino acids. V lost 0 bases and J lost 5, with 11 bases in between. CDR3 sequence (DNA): TGTGCCAGCAGCGTAGATGGGGGGTTGACTGAAGCTTTCTTT. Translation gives CASSVDGGLTEAFF.

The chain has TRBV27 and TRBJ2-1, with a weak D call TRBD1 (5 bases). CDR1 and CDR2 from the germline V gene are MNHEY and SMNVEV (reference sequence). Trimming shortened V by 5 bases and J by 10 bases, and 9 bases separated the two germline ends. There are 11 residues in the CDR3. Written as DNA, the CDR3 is TGTGCCAGCAGTCCTGGACACGAGCAGTTCTTC. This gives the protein CASSPGHEQFF.

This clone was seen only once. In DNA form, the CDR3 reads TGTGCCAGCACCCCTAGCGAATTTAATGAAAAACTGTTTTTT. Amino acids: CASTPSEFNEKLFF. The rearrangement joins TRBV28 to TRBJ1-4; no reliable D call. Germline CDR1 and CDR2: MDHEN and SYDVKM. CDR3 size: 14 residues. Trimming cost V 7 bases and J 4 bases, with 13 bases left between them.

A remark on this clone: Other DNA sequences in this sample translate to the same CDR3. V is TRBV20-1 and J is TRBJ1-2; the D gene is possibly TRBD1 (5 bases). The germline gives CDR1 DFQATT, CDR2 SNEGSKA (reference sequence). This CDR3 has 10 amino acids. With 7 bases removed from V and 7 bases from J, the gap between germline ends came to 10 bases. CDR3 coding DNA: TGCAGTGGGGGCGGTAGTGGCTACACCTTC. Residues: CSGGGSGYTF.

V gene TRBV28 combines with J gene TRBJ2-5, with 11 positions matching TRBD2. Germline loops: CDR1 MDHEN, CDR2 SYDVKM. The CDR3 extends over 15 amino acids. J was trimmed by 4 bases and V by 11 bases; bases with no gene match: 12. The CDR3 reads CALGGLAGGPETQYF. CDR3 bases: TGTGCCCTTGGGGGGTTAGCGGGGGGGCCAGAGACCCAGTACTTC.

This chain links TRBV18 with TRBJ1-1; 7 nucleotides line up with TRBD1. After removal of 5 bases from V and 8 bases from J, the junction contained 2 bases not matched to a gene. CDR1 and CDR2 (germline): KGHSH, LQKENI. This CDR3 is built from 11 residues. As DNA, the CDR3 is TGTGCCAGCTCATCGACAGGGGAAGCTTTCTTT. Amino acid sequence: CASSSTGEAFF.